Sequencing of this TCR beta chain was carried out in a study of identical twins. TCRdb fed the 5' RACE reads into MiXCR, producing one record per CDR3 protein. The sample lists about 220,000 distinct CDR3 sequences, approximately 9% occurring once. CDR3 length: 18 residues. V was pared by 4 bases and J by 1 base, with 22 bases between. Germline V lookup: CDR1 SGHRS, CDR2 YFSETQ. The sequenced material came from memory (CD45RO+) T cells sorted from blood. The chain recombines TRBV5-1 with TRBJ2-3, with D possibly being TRBD1 (7 bases). The receptor was isolated from a woman aged 18 to 35 in good health. The CDR3 nucleotides read TGCGCCAGCAGCCGACAGGGCGGGATGAGGTTCGGCACAGATACGCAGTATTTT. It yields the protein CASSRQGGMRFGTDTQYF.